This T cell receptor beta chain was observed in a study of chemoradiotherapy in HPV16-positive cancers. Overall study findings and caveats: HPV-specific T cells were functionally defined from only two HPV16-positive patients. For HPV16-positive patients, expanding HPV-responsive T cells associated with longer recurrence-free survival.

Samples were taken several times over chemoradiotherapy. Comment on this clone: The antigen is undetermined.

The repertoire was sequenced with immunoSEQ multiplex PCR; TCRdb's copy has only in-frame clones and lacks some. The sample includes about 2,000 clones, roughly 80% of them seen just once. After removal of 5 bases from V and 4 bases from J, the junction contained 5 bases not matched to a gene. CDR1 is LNHDA and CDR2 is SQIVND in the germline V gene (reference sequence). There are 14 residues in the CDR3. The rearrangement links TRBV19 to TRBJ1-5; 7 positions match TRBD1. The material was tumor tissue, obtained from a patient who underwent chemoradiotherapy. The sequence was obtained from a human donor with HPV-associated anogenital cancer. CDR3 protein: CASSFSGGNQPQHF. CDR3 nucleotides: TGTGCCAGTAGTTTTTCAGGGGGGAATCAGCCCCAGCATTTT.